A selection of T cell receptor beta chains follows, all from one sample in a study of blood T cell repertoires in COVID-19. Data came from immunoSEQ multiplex PCR; TCRdb stores just in-frame clones and leaves some out. The sample consists of around 100,000 clones, 85% of them appearing once. The sequencing input was peripheral blood. The receptor source for this set is a human donor in a cohort sampled during active COVID-19. Both conserved end residues are part of each CDR3. Fields, in order: clone size, V gene, D gene, J gene, CDR3 DNA, CDR3 protein. A D gene is named only where the DNA matches it firmly. A clone size is listed for some rows: how often the clone was seen (once, few, many), or a class if it is expanded.

once	TRBV4-2	TRBD1	TRBJ2-5	TGTGCCAGCAGCCGACAGGGTTCCGGGACCCAGTACTTC	CASSRQGSGTQYF
.	TRBV6-5	TRBD1	TRBJ1-2	TGTGCCAGCAGTTCGACAGGGATTAACTATGGCTACACCTTC	CASSSTGINYGYTF
.	TRBV9	.	TRBJ2-1	TGTGCCAGCAGCGTAGATGAGGGAGGAACCTACAATGAGCAGTTCTTC	CASSVDEGGTYNEQFF
.	TRBV27	.	TRBJ1-6	TGTGCCAGCAGTTTATCCCTATCGTCACCCCTCCACTTT	CASSLSLSSPLHF
few	TRBV2	TRBD1	TRBJ2-2	TGTGCCAGCAGGGGGGACAGTAGTACCGGGGAGCTGTTTTTT	CASRGDSSTGELFF
many	TRBV9	TRBD2	TRBJ2-1	TGTGCCAGCAGCGTCCAAGCGGGGCTCAATGAGCAGTTCTTC	CASSVQAGLNEQFF
.	TRBV2	TRBD2	TRBJ2-1	TGTGCCAGCAGAGCTAGCGGGGGATACGTGGGGCAGTTCTTC	CASRASGGYVGQFF
once	TRBV15	.	TRBJ2-1	TGTGCCACCAGCAGAGGAGGCGTTAACAATGAGCAGTTCTTC	CATSRGGVNNEQFF
.	TRBV12-3/TRBV12-4	.	TRBJ2-7	TGTGCCAGCAGTTGGGCGCAGGGGCACGAGCAGTACTTC	CASSWAQGHEQYF
.	TRBV4-1	.	TRBJ1-1	TGCGCCAGCAGCTCCCCAGAGAACACTGAAGCTTTCTTT	CASSSPENTEAFF
.	TRBV5-1	TRBD1	TRBJ1-2	TGCGCCAGCAGCTTCGGACAGGGTTATGGCTACACCTTC	CASSFGQGYGYTF